Each of the 5 T cell receptor beta chains below was sequenced from the same sample in a study of cytomegalovirus exposure and HLA in healthy donors. It was with 60 Vbeta and 13 Jbeta primers that the PCR ran. Using immunoSEQ multiplex PCR, the repertoire was profiled, and TCRdb retains in-frame clones only, with some absent. Of 150,000 to 250,000 clones listed, around 78% are singletons. Sequenced: PBMCs. The receptors originated from a man aged 25 to 40 in good health and CMV-seronegative.

V usage is TRBV18 and J usage is TRBJ2-3; TRBD2 aligns across 7 bases. There are 17 residues in the CDR3. Germline CDR1 KGHSH, CDR2 LQKENI. V gave up 0 bases and J gave up 1 base; unmatched junction bases: 7. The CDR3: CASSPPAGREGTDTQYF. CDR3 bases: TGTGCCAGCTCACCACCGGCGGGTCGGGAGGGCACAGATACGCAGTATTTT.

This chain connects TRBV15 to TRBJ1-1; 8 bases line up with TRBD1. Per germline, CDR1 LNHNV and CDR2 YYDKDF (reference sequence). The CDR3 totals 14 residues. V was clipped by 8 bases and J by 3 bases; unmatched bases: 8. The CDR3 coding sequence is TGTGCCACCGGGGCAGGGGGCGCGTACACTGAAGCTTTCTTT. This gives the protein CATGAGGAYTEAFF.

About this clone itself: An end of the junction does not agree with germline; a read error may underlie this. This same CDR3 is encoded by further DNA sequences in the sample. The chain links TRBV19 to TRBJ1-1; 7 bases fit TRBD1. This CDR3 is 17 amino acids long. Germline V gene data show CDR1 as LNHDA and CDR2 as SQIVND (reference sequence). The CDR3 is CASSGRQGRILNTEAFF. In nucleotides, the CDR3 is TGTGCCAGTAGTGGGAGACAGGGACGGATTCTGAACACTGAAGCCTTCTTT.

The V gene is TRBV7-2, the J gene TRBJ2-7; possible D gene TRBD2, 6 bases. The V end lost 1 base, the J end lost 3 bases, and 13 bases lay between the germline ends. In germline, CDR1 is SGHTA, CDR2 FQGNSA. The CDR3 totals 15 residues. This chain's CDR3 is CASSLGPSAFYEQYF. CDR3 DNA sequence: TGTGCCAGCAGCTTAGGGCCTAGCGCATTCTACGAGCAGTACTTC.

The chain is built from TRBV4-2 and TRBJ1-6, with 8 bases matching TRBD1. The junction had 12 bases not matched to a gene; V was cut back by 2 bases and J by 9 bases. Germline CDR1 LGHNA, CDR2 YNFKEQ. The CDR3 contains 17 residues. CDR3 sequence reads: CASSQPSGGTRGSPLHF. CDR3 sequence (DNA): TGTGCCAGCAGCCAACCCTCAGGGGGCACAAGAGGTTCACCCCTCCACTTT.